This T cell receptor beta chain was observed in a study of PD-1 blockade in classical Hodgkin lymphoma. Overall study findings and caveats: Diversity in CD4+ TCRs, unlike that measured in CD8+ TCRs, had risen significantly by C4D1. The origin of the repertoire differences remains undefined, with disease activity or prior therapy as possible causes.

Every patient was affected by relapse after autologous stem cell transplantation, while exposure to brentuximab vedotin was not uniform. V dropped 0 bases and J dropped 3; count of bases not matched to a gene: 2. The CDR3 extends over 16 amino acids. Germline V lookup: CDR1 LGHNA, CDR2 YSLEER. As regards this clone: Its antigen is as yet unknown.

Sequencing was performed with immunoSEQ multiplex PCR; in TCRdb, only in-frame clones are kept and a portion is missing. The sample includes about 24,000 clones, roughly 80% seen only once; the top ten take approximately 6.4%. The clonotype comes from a human donor with classical Hodgkin lymphoma. This material consisted of peripheral blood mononuclear cells (PBMCs), taken at baseline. This chain connects TRBV4-3 to TRBJ2-7, with 13 bases matching TRBD2. The CDR3 bases are TGCGCCAGCAGCCAAGAAACTAGCGGGGGGGACTACGAGCAGTACTTC. It yields the protein CASSQETSGGDYEQYF.